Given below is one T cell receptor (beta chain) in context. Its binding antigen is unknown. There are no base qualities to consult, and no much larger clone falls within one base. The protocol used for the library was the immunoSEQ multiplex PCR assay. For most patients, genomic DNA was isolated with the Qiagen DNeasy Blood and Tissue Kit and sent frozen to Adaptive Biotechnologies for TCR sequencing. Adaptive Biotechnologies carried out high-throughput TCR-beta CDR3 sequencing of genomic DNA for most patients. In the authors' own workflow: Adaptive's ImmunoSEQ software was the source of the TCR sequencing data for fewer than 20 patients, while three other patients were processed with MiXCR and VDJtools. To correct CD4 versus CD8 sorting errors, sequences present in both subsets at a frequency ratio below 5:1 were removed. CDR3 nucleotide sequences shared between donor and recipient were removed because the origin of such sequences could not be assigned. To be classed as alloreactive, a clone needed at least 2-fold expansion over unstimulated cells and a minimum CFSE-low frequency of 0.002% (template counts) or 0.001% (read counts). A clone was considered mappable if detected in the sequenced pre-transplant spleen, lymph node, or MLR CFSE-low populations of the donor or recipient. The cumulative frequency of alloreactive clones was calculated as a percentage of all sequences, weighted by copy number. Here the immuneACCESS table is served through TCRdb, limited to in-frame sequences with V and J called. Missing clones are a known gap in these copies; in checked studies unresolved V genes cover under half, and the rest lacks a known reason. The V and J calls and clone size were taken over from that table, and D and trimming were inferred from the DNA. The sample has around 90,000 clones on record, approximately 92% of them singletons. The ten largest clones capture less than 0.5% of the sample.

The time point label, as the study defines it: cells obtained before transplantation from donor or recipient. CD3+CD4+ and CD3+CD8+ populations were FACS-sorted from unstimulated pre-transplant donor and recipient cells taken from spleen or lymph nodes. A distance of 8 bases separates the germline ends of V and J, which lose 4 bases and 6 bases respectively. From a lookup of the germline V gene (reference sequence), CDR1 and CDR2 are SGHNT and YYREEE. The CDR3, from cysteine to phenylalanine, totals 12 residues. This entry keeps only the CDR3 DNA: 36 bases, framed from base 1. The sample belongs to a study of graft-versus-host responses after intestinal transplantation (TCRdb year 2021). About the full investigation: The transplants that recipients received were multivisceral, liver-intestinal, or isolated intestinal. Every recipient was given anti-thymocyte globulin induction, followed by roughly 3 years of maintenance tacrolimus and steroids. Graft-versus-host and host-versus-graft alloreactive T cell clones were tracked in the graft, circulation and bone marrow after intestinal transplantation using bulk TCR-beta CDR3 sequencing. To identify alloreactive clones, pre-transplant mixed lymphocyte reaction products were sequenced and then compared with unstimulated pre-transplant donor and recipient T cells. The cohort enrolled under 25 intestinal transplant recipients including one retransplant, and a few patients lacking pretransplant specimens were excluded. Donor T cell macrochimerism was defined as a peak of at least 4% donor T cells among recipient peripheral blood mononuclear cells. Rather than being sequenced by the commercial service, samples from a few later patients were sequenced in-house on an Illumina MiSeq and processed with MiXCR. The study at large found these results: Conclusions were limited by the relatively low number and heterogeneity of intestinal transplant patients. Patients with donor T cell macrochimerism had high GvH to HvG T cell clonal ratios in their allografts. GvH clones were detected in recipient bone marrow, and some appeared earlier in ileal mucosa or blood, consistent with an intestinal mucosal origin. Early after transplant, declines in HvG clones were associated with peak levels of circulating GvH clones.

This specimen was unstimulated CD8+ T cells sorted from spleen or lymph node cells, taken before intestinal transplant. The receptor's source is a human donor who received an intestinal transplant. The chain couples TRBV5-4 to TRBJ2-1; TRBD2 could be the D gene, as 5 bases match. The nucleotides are TGTGCCAGCAGCAGTACTAGCAATGAGCAGTTCTTC. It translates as CASSSTSNEQFF.